This T cell receptor (beta chain) was observed in a study of T cell responses to AZD1222 COVID-19 vaccine. Libraries were prepared by immunoSEQ multiplex PCR; TCRdb keeps only in-frame clonotypes and omits some of them. The table records tens of thousands of clones, just over 90% of them present only once. Findings and caveats of the study: The study sampled repertoires only after the peak T cell response. Mostly white British, mostly female donors; authors suggested clonal diversity may be underestimated. Seropositive status at baseline applied to only a handful of AZD1222 recipients.

CDR1 and CDR2 (germline): SGHTA, FQGNSA. The CDR3 covers 12 residues. Trimming took off 6 bases at V and 6 bases at J, with 12 bases between the two ends. Concerning this clone: Its antigen is not known.

The chain carries TRBV7-2 and TRBJ2-7; a possible D gene is TRBD2 (6 bases). The TCR sequence derives from an adult in good health. The material sequenced was peripheral blood, taken on day 0 of MenACWY control vaccination. The CDR3 region is CASSGTALEQYF. CDR3 DNA: TGTGCCAGCAGTGGGACTGCCCTCGAGCAGTACTTC.